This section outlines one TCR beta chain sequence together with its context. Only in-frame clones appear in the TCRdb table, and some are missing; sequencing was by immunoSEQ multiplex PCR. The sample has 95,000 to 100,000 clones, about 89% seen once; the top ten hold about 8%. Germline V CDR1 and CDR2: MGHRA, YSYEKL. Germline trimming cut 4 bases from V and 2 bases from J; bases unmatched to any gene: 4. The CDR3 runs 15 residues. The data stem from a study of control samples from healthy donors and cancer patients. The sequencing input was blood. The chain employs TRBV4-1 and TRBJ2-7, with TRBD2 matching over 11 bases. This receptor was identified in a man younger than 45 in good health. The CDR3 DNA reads TGCGCCAGCAGCCTCGGGACTAGCGGTGCCTACGAGCAGTACTTC. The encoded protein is CASSLGTSGAYEQYF.